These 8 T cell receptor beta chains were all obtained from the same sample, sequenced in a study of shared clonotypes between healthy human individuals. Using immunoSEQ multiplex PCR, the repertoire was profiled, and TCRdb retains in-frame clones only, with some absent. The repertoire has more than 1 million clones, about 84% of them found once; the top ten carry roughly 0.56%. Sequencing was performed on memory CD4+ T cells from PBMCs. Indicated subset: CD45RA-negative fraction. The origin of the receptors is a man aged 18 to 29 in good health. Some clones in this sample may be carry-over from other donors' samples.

The CDR3 region has the DNA TGTGCCAGCAGCTTAGCTACGGGGGAAGTCTACGAGCAGTACTTC. Its translation is CASSLATGEVYEQYF. The chain joins TRBV7-2 to TRBJ2-7, with a weak D call TRBD2 (6 bases). Germline-derived CDR1 and CDR2 are SGHTA and FQGNSA. This CDR3 region has 15 residues. The V and J ends lost 0 bases and 3 bases respectively, with 12 bases between them.

The CDR3 DNA reads as TGTGCCAGCAGGGGCGGGGCCTACGGTGAAGCTTTCTTT. It yields the protein CASRGGAYGEAFF. The chain joins TRBV28 to TRBJ1-1; maybe TRBD1 (5 bases). V shed 6 bases and J shed 7 bases, with 15 bases lying between them. The CDR3 sequence is 13 residues long. Germline V CDR1 and CDR2: MDHEN, SYDVKM.

The CDR3 DNA reads as TGTGCCAGCAGTTTATTAGGCAGGGAGACTGAAGCTTTCTTT. It yields the protein CASSLLGRETEAFF. The rearrangement joins TRBV28 to TRBJ1-1; weak D call: TRBD1 (5 bases). Trimming stripped 1 base from V and 5 bases from J, with 11 bases between. This CDR3 contains 14 residues. CDR1 is MDHEN and CDR2 is SYDVKM in the germline V gene.

The CDR3 DNA is TGTGCCAGCAGCGGAACCGGGACTAGCAGCTACAATGAGCAGTTCTTC. Residues: CASSGTGTSSYNEQFF. The V and J genes are TRBV7-3 and TRBJ2-1, with 9 bases identical to TRBD2. Unmatched junction bases numbered 8, after V lost 5 bases and J lost 3 bases. This CDR3 is built from 16 residues. The germline CDR1 and CDR2 sequences are SGHTA and FQGTGA.

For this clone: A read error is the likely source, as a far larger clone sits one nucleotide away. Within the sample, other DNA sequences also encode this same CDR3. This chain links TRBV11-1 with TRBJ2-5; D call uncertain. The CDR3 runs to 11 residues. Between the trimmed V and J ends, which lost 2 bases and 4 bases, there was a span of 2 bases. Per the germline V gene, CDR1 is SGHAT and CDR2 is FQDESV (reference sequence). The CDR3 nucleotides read TGTGCCAGCAGCTTATCAGAGACCCAGTACTTC. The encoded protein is CASSLSETQYF.

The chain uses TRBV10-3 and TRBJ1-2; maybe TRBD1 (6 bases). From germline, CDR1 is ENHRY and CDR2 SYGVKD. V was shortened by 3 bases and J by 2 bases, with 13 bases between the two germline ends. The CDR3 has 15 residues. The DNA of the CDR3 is TGTGCCATCAGTGACGCGGGACATCCCAACTATGGCTACACCTTC. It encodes CAISDAGHPNYGYTF.

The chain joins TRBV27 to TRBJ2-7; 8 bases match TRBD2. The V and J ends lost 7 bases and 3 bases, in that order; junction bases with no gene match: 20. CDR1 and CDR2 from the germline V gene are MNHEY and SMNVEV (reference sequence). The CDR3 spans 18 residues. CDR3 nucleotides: TGTGCCAGCAAATCAGGGTTCGTTAGCGGGGTTGACCTCTACGAGCAGTACTTC. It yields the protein CASKSGFVSGVDLYEQYF.

In DNA form, the CDR3 reads TGTGCCAGCAGTCCTGCCTACGAGCAGTACTTC. This sequence encodes CASSPAYEQYF. The genes are TRBV7-2 and TRBJ2-7, with D uncertain. The CDR3 contains 11 residues. Germline V lookup: CDR1 SGHTA, CDR2 FQGNSA. V lost 6 bases and J lost 2, with 5 bases in between. Variable domain in full (rest from reference TRBV7-2 and TRBJ2-7): GAGVSQSPSNKVTEKGKDVELRCDPISGHTALYWYRQSLGQGLEFLIYFQGNSAPDKSGLPSDRFSAERTGGSVSTLTIQRTQQEDSAVYLCASSPAYEQYFGPGTRLTVT.